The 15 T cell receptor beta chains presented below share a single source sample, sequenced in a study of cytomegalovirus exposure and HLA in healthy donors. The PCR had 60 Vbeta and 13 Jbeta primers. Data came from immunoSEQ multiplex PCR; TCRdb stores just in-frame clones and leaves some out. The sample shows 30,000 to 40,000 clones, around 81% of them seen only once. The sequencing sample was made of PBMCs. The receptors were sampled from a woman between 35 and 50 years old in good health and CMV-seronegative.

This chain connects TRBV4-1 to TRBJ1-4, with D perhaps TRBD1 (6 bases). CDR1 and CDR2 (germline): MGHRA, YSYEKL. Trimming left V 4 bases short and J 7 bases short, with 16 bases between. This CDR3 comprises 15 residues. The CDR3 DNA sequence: TGCGCCAGCAGCCGCCGCGATAAAGGGGGTGAAAAACTGTTTTTT. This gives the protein CASSRRDKGGEKLFF.

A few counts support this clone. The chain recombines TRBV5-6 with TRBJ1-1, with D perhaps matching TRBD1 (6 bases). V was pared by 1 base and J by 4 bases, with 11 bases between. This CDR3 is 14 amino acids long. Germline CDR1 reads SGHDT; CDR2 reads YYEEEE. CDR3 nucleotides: TGTGCCAGCAGCTTGTTAGGGGGACGCACTGAAGCTTTCTTT. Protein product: CASSLLGGRTEAFF.

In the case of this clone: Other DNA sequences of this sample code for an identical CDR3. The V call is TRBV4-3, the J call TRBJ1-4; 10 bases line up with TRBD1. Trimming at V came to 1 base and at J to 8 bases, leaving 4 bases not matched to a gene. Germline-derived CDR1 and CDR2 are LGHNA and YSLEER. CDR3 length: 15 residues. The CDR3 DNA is TGCGCCAGCAGCCAAGGGGGGACAGGGGACGAAAAACTGTTTTTT. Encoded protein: CASSQGGTGDEKLFF.

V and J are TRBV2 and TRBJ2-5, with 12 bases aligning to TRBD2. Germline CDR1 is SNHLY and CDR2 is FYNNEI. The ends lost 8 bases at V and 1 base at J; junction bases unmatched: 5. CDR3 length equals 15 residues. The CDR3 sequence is CASRWTSGAQETQYF. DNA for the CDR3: TGTGCCAGCCGATGGACTAGCGGGGCCCAAGAGACCCAGTACTTC.

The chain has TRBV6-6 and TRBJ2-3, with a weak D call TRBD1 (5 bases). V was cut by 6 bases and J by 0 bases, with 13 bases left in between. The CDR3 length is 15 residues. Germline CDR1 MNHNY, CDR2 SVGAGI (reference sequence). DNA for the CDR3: TGTGCCAGCAGAGCAGGGTGGGGAAGCACAGATACGCAGTATTTT. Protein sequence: CASRAGWGSTDTQYF.

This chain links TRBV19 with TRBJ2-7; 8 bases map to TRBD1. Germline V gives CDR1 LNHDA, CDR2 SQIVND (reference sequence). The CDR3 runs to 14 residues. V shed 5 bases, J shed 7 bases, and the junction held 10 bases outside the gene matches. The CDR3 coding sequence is TGTGCCAGTAGTCCCAGACAGGGGCCTTATGAGCAGTACTTC. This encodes CASSPRQGPYEQYF.

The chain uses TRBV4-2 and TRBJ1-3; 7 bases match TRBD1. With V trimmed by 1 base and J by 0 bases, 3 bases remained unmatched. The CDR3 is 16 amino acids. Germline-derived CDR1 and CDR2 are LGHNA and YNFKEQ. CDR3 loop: CASSQGDSVSGNTIYF. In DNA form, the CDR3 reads TGTGCCAGCAGCCAAGGGGACAGTGTCTCTGGAAACACCATATATTTT.

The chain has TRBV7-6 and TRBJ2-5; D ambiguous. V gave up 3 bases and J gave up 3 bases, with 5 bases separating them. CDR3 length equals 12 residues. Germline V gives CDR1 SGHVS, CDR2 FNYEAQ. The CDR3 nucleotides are TGTGCCAGCAGCTTTACGGAAGAGACCCAGTACTTC. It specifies CASSFTEETQYF. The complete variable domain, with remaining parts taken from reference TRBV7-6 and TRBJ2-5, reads GAGVSQSPRYKVTKRGQDVALRCDPISGHVSLYWYRQALGQGPEFLTYFNYEAQQDKSGLPNDRFSAERPEGSISTLTIQRTEQRDSAMYRCASSFTEETQYFGPGTRLLVL.

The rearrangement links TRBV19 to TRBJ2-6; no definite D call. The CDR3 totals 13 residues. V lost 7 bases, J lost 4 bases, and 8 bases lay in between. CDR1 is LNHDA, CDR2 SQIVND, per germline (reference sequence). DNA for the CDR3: TGTGCCAGTACTACGTCCGGGGCCAACGTCCTGACTTTC. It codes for CASTTSGANVLTF. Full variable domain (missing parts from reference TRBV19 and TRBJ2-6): DGGITQSPKYLFRKEGQNVTLSCEQNLNHDAMYWYRQDPGQGLRLIYYSQIVNDFQKGDIAEGYSVSREKKESFPLTVTSAQKNPTAFYLCASTTSGANVLTFGAGSRLTVL.

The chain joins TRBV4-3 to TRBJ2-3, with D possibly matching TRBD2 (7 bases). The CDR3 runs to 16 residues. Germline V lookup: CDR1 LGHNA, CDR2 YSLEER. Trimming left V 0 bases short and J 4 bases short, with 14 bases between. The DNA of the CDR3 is TGCGCCAGCAGCCAAGAGGGGTCGGGGGGCCCAGATACGCAGTATTTT. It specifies CASSQEGSGGPDTQYF.

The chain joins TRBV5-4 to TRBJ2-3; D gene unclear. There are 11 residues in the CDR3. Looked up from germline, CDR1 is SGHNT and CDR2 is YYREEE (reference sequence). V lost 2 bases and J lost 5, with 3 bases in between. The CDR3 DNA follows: TGTGCCAGCAGCTTTCAAGATACGCAGTATTTT. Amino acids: CASSFQDTQYF.

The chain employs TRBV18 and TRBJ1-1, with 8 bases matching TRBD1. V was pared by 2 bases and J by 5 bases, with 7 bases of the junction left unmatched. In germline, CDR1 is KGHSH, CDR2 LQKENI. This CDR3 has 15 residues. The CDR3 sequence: CASSPVLGQGTEAFF. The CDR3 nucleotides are TGTGCCAGCTCACCAGTGTTAGGACAGGGAACTGAAGCTTTCTTT.

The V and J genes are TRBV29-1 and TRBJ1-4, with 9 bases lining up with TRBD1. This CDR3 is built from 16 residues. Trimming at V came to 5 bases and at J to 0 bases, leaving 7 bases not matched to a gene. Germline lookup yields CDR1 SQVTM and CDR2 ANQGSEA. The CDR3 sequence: CSVLGQGHSTNEKLFF. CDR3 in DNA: TGCAGCGTTTTGGGACAGGGACATTCAACTAATGAAAAACTGTTTTTT. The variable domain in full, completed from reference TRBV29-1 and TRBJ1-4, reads SAVISQKPSRDICQRGTSLTIQCQVDSQVTMMFWYRQQPGQSLTLIATANQGSEATYESGFVIDKFPISRPNLTFSTLTVSNMSPEDSSIYLCSVLGQGHSTNEKLFFGSGTQLSVL.

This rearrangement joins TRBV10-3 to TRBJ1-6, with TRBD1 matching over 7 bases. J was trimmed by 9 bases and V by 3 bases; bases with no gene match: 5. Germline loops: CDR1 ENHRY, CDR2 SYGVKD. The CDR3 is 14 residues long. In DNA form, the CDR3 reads TGTGCCATCAGTGAATCGACAGGGATTTCACCCCTCCACTTT. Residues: CAISESTGISPLHF.

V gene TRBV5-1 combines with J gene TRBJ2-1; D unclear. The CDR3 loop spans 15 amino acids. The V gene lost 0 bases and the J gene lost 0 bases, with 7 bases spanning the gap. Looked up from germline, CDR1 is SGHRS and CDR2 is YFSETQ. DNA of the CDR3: TGCGCCAGCAGCTTGGCCGTTAGCTCCTACAATGAGCAGTTCTTC. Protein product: CASSLAVSSYNEQFF.